A selection of T cell receptor beta chains follows, all from one sample in a study of T-cell memory formation after mild COVID-19. TCRdb independently ran MiXCR on the 5' RACE reads; one entry per CDR3 protein. The sample holds over 35,000 distinct CDR3 sequences, 7.5% to 10% seen once. Sequencing was carried out using PBMCs or a T cell subset sorted from them (not recorded which). All receptors come from an adult woman who had mild COVID-19 (a few samples of this study predate the infection). Cell type and time point are not known. Both conserved end residues are trimmed from each CDR3.

TRBV12-3/TRBV12-4	TRBJ1-1	ASKAGSATEAF
TRBV15	TRBJ2-1	ATSRPRGEQF
TRBV12-3/TRBV12-4	TRBJ2-6	ASSLRGSGANVLT
TRBV6-1	TRBJ2-2	ASRLHPQQNTGELF
TRBV18	TRBJ2-2	ASSPSRTGGRTGELF
TRBV5-1	TRBJ2-7	ASSDKSYEQY
TRBV20-1	TRBJ1-2	SARYRANYGYT
TRBV20-1	TRBJ1-2	SAVPSGSYGYT
TRBV24-1	TRBJ2-5	ATSDPRQSQETQY
TRBV20-1	TRBJ2-1	SAPHIAGNNEQF
TRBV20-1	TRBJ1-2	SARPAPSGGVGYGYT
TRBV5-1	TRBJ2-3	ASSLDPSGQGAATQY
TRBV3-1	TRBJ2-7	ASSQVLLAGPYEQY
TRBV11-3	TRBJ2-7	ASSLGGDSYEQY
TRBV12-3/TRBV12-4	TRBJ2-1	ASSWSGGNEQF